Given below is one TCR beta chain in context. Its target is unknown. The authors ran a second PCR of roughly 6 to 12 cycles using a sample-barcoded 5' primer and a J-beta primer mix. TCRdb recomputed calls from the 5' RACE reads with MiXCR, one row per CDR3 protein. Here the sample spans some 850,000 distinct CDR3 sequences, about a quarter being singletons. The sample comes from a study of blood T cells in healthy people across ages. This CDR3 spans 15 amino acids. J was trimmed by 7 bases and V by 5 bases; bases with no gene match: 9. Findings of the study overall: While age rose, TCR beta diversity per million T cells dropped in a roughly linear way.

A further study also used this sample, focusing on T cells of mothers and their children. That report notes: Second-PCR primer M1S introduced sample barcodes and 2-4 random nucleotides. Related and unrelated pairs show similar thymic shaping of TCR recombination output. Researchers found no T cell clones that were persistent and microchimeric.

Material for sequencing was blood. The chain employs TRBV12-3 or TRBV12-4 and TRBJ1-4, with 8 bases that match TRBD1. This clonotype originated in a boy between 10 and 17 years old in good health. In DNA form, the CDR3 reads TGTGCCAGCAGTCAAGGGACAGGCGCTAGTGAAAAACTGTTTTTT. It yields the protein CASSQGTGASEKLFF.